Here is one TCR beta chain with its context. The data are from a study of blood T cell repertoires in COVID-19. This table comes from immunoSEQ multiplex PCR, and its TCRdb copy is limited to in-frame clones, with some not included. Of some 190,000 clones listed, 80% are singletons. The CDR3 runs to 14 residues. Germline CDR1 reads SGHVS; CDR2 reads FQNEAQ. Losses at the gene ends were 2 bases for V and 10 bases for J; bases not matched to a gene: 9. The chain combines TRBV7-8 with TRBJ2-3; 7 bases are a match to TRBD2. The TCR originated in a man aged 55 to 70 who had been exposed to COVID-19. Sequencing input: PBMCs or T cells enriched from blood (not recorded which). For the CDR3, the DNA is TGTGCCAGCAGCTTAAGCGGGAAATCCCCCGCGCAGTATTTT. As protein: CASSLSGKSPAQYF.